This TCR beta chain appears in the sequencing data of a study of chemoradiotherapy in HPV16-positive cancers. On the study more broadly: Functional T-cell assays on a couple of HPV16-positive patients' cells defined candidate HPV-specific clones and common TCR motifs. Study-level points and caveats: In HPV16-positive patients, HPV-responsive T-cell expansion tracked better recurrence-free survival. Candidate HPV-specific clones and E7-related TCR motifs grew in tumor during treatment. The functional HPV-specific definition rests on just a couple of HPV16-positive patients.

Germline V gene data show CDR1 as MNHEY and CDR2 as SVGAGI. The trim removed 4 bases at V and 0 bases at J, leaving 6 bases unmatched. The CDR3 is 16 residues long. As concerns this clone: Its antigen is currently unknown.

Profiled with immunoSEQ multiplex PCR; TCRdb holds only in-frame clones, not every one. This table holds some 31,000 clones, around 90% found once. The chain recombines TRBV6-5 with TRBJ2-7; 10 bases fit TRBD1. The TCR comes from a human donor with HPV-associated anogenital cancer. The source was blood, collected from a patient who underwent chemoradiotherapy. The CDR3 sequence is CASSSGTGVDSYEQYF. CDR3 sequence (DNA): TGTGCCAGCAGTTCCGGGACAGGGGTTGACTCCTACGAGCAGTACTTC.